The 11 T cell receptor beta chains in this list originate from one sample, sequenced in a study of blood T cell repertoires in COVID-19. Repertoires were generated with immunoSEQ multiplex PCR, while TCRdb's copy carries only in-frame clones and drops some. Altogether around 300,000 clones are present, 89% being singletons, with the ten largest covering 0.85% to 1%. Specimen: peripheral blood. Receptors were obtained from a woman in her thirties or forties who had recovered from COVID-19.

This clone was observed a single time. This specimen includes other DNA sequences encoding the same CDR3. The gene calls are TRBV9 and TRBJ2-3, with TRBD2 matching 8 bases. CDR1 is SGDLS, CDR2 YYNGEE, per germline. The J segment lost 3 bases and the V segment lost 1 base, leaving 1 base of the junction unmatched. The CDR3 runs 14 residues. CDR3 nucleotide sequence: TGTGCCAGCAGCGTAAGCGGGAGTACAGATACGCAGTATTTT. This gives the protein CASSVSGSTDTQYF. The variable domain in full, completed from reference TRBV9 and TRBJ2-3, reads DSGVTQTPKHLITATGQRVTLRCSPRSGDLSVYWYQQSLDQGLQFLIQYYNGEERAKGNILERFSAQQFPDLHSELNLSSLELGDSALYFCASSVSGSTDTQYFGPGTRLTVL.

The rearrangement joins TRBV7-9 to TRBJ1-2; 7 nucleotides line up with TRBD1. V lost 1 base to trimming and J lost 9 bases; unmatched junction nucleotides: 5. This CDR3 contains 13 residues. Germline V lookup: CDR1 SEHNR, CDR2 FQNEAQ (reference sequence). This chain's CDR3 is CASSLEGGASYTF. The CDR3 nucleotides read TGTGCCAGCAGCTTAGAAGGGGGCGCGAGCTACACCTTC.

The genes are TRBV18 and TRBJ2-3; 7 positions agree with TRBD1. Trimming removed 1 base from V and 5 bases from J; junction bases left unmatched: 12. The CDR3 extends over 17 amino acids. CDR1 is KGHSH, CDR2 LQKENI, per germline. The CDR3 spells CASSPLLNEGALDTQYF. DNA of the CDR3: TGTGCCAGCTCACCACTTCTTAATGAGGGGGCACTAGATACGCAGTATTTT.

This sequence joins TRBV5-1 and TRBJ2-7; 8 bases align to TRBD2. With 4 bases clipped from V and 5 bases from J, the junction kept 8 bases outside the gene matches. The CDR3 consists of 14 residues. Per the germline V gene, CDR1 is SGHRS and CDR2 is YFSETQ. This CDR3 reads CASSPGPGGNEQYF. CDR3 DNA: TGCGCCAGCAGCCCGGGACCGGGAGGGAACGAGCAGTACTTC. Filled out from reference TRBV5-1 and TRBJ2-7, the complete variable domain reads KAGVTQTPRYLIKTRGQQVTLSCSPISGHRSVSWYQQTPGQGLQFLFEYFSETQRNKGNFPGRFSGRQFSNSRSEMNVSTLELGDSALYLCASSPGPGGNEQYFGPGTRLTVT.

The chain carries TRBV9 and TRBJ1-3; 9 bases agree with TRBD1. CDR1 is SGDLS, CDR2 YYNGEE, per germline. V trimming: 3 bases; J trimming: 3 bases; junction bases outside the gene matches: 7. This CDR3 region has 16 residues. CDR3 DNA: TGTGCCAGCAGCGCCCCCGGGACAGGGCTTGGAAACACCATATATTTT. Its translation: CASSAPGTGLGNTIYF. The full variable domain, its missing parts supplied by reference TRBV9 and TRBJ1-3, is DSGVTQTPKHLITATGQRVTLRCSPRSGDLSVYWYQQSLDQGLQFLIQYYNGEERAKGNILERFSAQQFPDLHSELNLSSLELGDSALYFCASSAPGTGLGNTIYFGEGSWLTVV.

The rearrangement joins TRBV5-1 to TRBJ2-1; tentative D call: TRBD1 (6 bases). This CDR3 spans 15 amino acids. Germline CDR1 reads SGHRS; CDR2 reads YFSETQ. Trimming cost V 3 bases and J 6 bases, with 16 bases left between them. The CDR3 here is CASSWGGGKGNEQFF. For the CDR3, the DNA is TGCGCCAGCAGCTGGGGTGGGGGCAAGGGCAATGAGCAGTTCTTC.

The chain has TRBV9 and TRBJ2-1; 10 nucleotides line up with TRBD2. The CDR3 length is 16 residues. The junction had 9 bases not matched to a gene; V was cut back by 1 base and J by 8 bases. Germline V gene data show CDR1 as SGDLS and CDR2 as YYNGEE. CDR3 coding DNA: TGTGCCAGCAGCGTACGGAGTCTAGCGGGAGAGGATGAGCAGTTCTTC. Translating gives CASSVRSLAGEDEQFF. The variable domain in full, completed from reference TRBV9 and TRBJ2-1, reads DSGVTQTPKHLITATGQRVTLRCSPRSGDLSVYWYQQSLDQGLQFLIQYYNGEERAKGNILERFSAQQFPDLHSELNLSSLELGDSALYFCASSVRSLAGEDEQFFGPGTRLTVL.

V and J are TRBV27 and TRBJ2-7, with 7 bases fitting TRBD1. J lost 6 bases, V lost 5 bases, and 7 bases had no gene match. This CDR3 has 13 residues. The germline gives CDR1 MNHEY, CDR2 SMNVEV (reference sequence). The CDR3 DNA reads as TGTGCCAGCAGTAAGGTTTCAGGGGGCGAGCAGTACTTC. Translated: CASSKVSGGEQYF.

This chain connects TRBV2 to TRBJ2-5; D is perhaps TRBD2 (5 bases). V was trimmed by 4 bases and J by 7 bases, leaving 10 bases between them. Germline loops: CDR1 SNHLY, CDR2 FYNNEI. The CDR3 is made up of 12 amino acids. In DNA form, the CDR3 reads TGTGCCAGCAGTGGCGGGTGGTGGACCCAGTACTTC. The encoded protein is CASSGGWWTQYF.

V is TRBV19 and J is TRBJ1-1; 7 nucleotides align to TRBD1. V gave up 4 bases and J gave up 4 bases; unmatched junction bases: 9. The CDR3 extends over 15 amino acids. Germline V gene lookup returns CDR1 LNHDA and CDR2 SQIVND (reference sequence). CDR3 bases: TGTGCCAGTAGTAATAAGGACAGGCTGGGCACTGAAGCTTTCTTT. Its translation is CASSNKDRLGTEAFF.

The rearrangement uses TRBV10-3 and TRBJ1-5; the match to TRBD1 covers 8 bases. V dropped 6 bases and J dropped 5; count of bases not matched to a gene: 6. The CDR3 consists of 14 residues. Looked up from germline, CDR1 is ENHRY and CDR2 is SYGVKD. CDR3 sequence (DNA): TGTGCCATCAGATCGGGACAGGAGGATCAGCCCCAGCATTTT. This encodes CAIRSGQEDQPQHF.